This TCR beta chain was sequenced in a study of siplizumab effects on memory and regulatory T cells. Each sample had roughly 10^5 TCR templates assayed. Sequencing was performed with immunoSEQ multiplex PCR; in TCRdb, only in-frame clones are kept and a portion is missing. The sample has some 100,000 clones, about 91% seen once. Trimming stripped 5 bases from V and 8 bases from J, with 15 bases between. CDR1 and CDR2 from the germline V gene are SGHTA and FQGNSA. The CDR3 totals 13 residues. A word on this clone: Its antigen is currently unknown.

Overall study results and limits: Mappable alloreactive CD4+ clones came from Treg cells 68.8% of the time on average with siplizumab, against approximately 26% in controls. Researchers did not confirm the suppressive function of proliferating Tregs from siplizumab cultures. Naive T cells appeared more varied than memory cells and looked like key alloresponse contributors.

This receptor was obtained from a human donor in good health. Sample: Tregs sorted from blood. The J gene is TRBJ1-2, the V gene TRBV7-2; unclear D gene. The CDR3 sequence is CASSGSFRAGYTF. CDR3 DNA sequence: TGTGCCAGCAGCGGCAGTTTTCGTGCCGGCTACACCTTC.